The 23 T cell receptor beta chains below all came from one sample that was sequenced in a study of blood T cells in healthy people across ages. A J-beta primer mix and a sample-barcoded 5' primer were used in a second PCR of about 6 to 12 cycles. MiXCR, run by TCRdb on the 5' RACE reads, gives a single entry per CDR3 protein. The repertoire holds some 1.5 million distinct CDR3 sequences, approximately 30% seen once, with approximately 7.7% in the top ten. Sample: blood. The receptors shown here come from a woman aged 25 to 45 in good health.

About this clonotype itself: A read error may be the cause here, since a much bigger clone is one base away. The CDR3 ends on some other residue instead of the conserved phenylalanine or tryptophan, so this is likely a read error. The chain recombines TRBV5-5 with TRBJ2-7; weak D call: TRBD2 (6 bases). The CDR3 has 15 residues. The germline CDR1 and CDR2 sequences are SGHKS and YYEKEE (reference sequence). V dropped 0 bases and J dropped 3 bases, with 13 bases sitting between them. CDR3 in DNA: TGTGCCAGCAGCTTGGCCCGGGGGAACCACTACGAGCAGTACTGC. Its protein product is CASSLARGNHYEQYC.

This chain uses TRBV5-1 with TRBJ1-1; D ambiguous. The germline V gene encodes CDR1 SGHRS and CDR2 YFSETQ. The CDR3 loop spans 14 amino acids. Trimming took off 6 bases at V and 0 bases at J, with 12 bases between the two ends. The CDR3 loop reads CASTLIGMNTEAFF. The CDR3 DNA reads TGCGCCAGCACCCTGATCGGGATGAACACTGAAGCTTTCTTT.

This clonotype has just a few counts. The chain couples TRBV12-3 or TRBV12-4 to TRBJ2-5; D might be TRBD2 (6 bases). This CDR3 spans 14 amino acids. Trimming stripped 5 bases from V and 1 base from J, with 11 bases between. CDR3 bases: TGTGCCAGCAGTACCGGGGACTCCCAAGAGACCCAGTACTTC. It specifies CASSTGDSQETQYF.

This clonotype appeared a few times. V is TRBV9 and J is TRBJ2-1; TRBD2 is a possible D gene (6 bases). V lost 0 bases and J 10 bases, leaving 17 bases between the germline ends. This CDR3 spans 15 amino acids. The V gene's germline CDR1 is SGDLS and CDR2 YYNGEE. The CDR3 DNA reads TGTGCCAGCAGCGTAGCGGGAGCCCTGCTTCGAGAGCAGTTCTTC. Protein product: CASSVAGALLREQFF.

A remark on this clonotype: One end of the junction fails to match germline, which may point to a read error. For the CDR3, the DNA is TGTGCCAGCAGCAGACGACAGAATCAGCCCCAGCATTTT. Its translation is CASSRRQNQPQHF. V usage is TRBV15 and J usage is TRBJ1-5; TRBD1 might be the D (5 bases). CDR1 is LNHNV, CDR2 YYDKDF, per germline (reference sequence). The CDR3 sequence is 13 residues long.

This clonotype occurred a few times. The V call is TRBV7-2, the J call TRBJ2-1; possibly TRBD2 for D (6 bases). The CDR3 is made up of 15 amino acids. Trimming left V 1 base short and J 6 bases short, with 13 bases between. In germline, CDR1 is SGHTA, CDR2 FQGNSA. CDR3 bases: TGTGCCAGCAGCTTAGAGGAGCGGGTGCGCAATGAGCAGTTCTTC. Its translation: CASSLEERVRNEQFF.

This clonotype was seen a handful of times. The chain uses TRBV9 and TRBJ1-2; D gene ambiguous. V dropped 6 bases and J dropped 1 base, with 10 bases sitting between them. The germline V gene has CDR1 SGDLS and CDR2 YYNGEE. The length of the CDR3 is 13 residues. CDR3 sequence reads: CASTREGNYGYTF. CDR3 in DNA: TGTGCCAGCACTAGGGAGGGTAACTATGGCTACACCTTC.

This sequence joins TRBV7-9 and TRBJ2-1; 10 bases fit TRBD2. Germline V gives CDR1 SEHNR, CDR2 FQNEAQ (reference sequence). This CDR3 is built from 17 residues. The ends lost 2 bases at V and 4 bases at J; junction bases unmatched: 8. The CDR3, as DNA: TGTGCCAGCAGCTTATCCGCTTCTAGCGGGGGATACAATGAGCAGTTCTTC. Translation gives CASSLSASSGGYNEQFF. The full variable domain, rest sourced from reference TRBV7-9 and TRBJ2-1, is DTGVSQNPRHKITKRGQNVTFRCDPISEHNRLYWYRQTLGQGPEFLTYFQNEAQLEKSRLLSDRFSAERPKGSFSTLEIQRTEQGDSAMYLCASSLSASSGGYNEQFFGPGTRLTVL.

The J gene is TRBJ2-4, the V gene TRBV20-1; 7 nucleotides line up with TRBD2. The CDR3 has 15 amino acids. Unmatched junction bases numbered 9, after V lost 4 bases and J lost 3 bases. Germline CDR1 DFQATT, CDR2 SNEGSKA (reference sequence). The CDR3 loop is CSATVGGGGKNIQYF. The CDR3 DNA reads as TGCAGTGCTACTGTTGGGGGGGGAGGCAAAAACATTCAGTACTTC.

This clonotype turned up a few times. V usage is TRBV27 and J usage is TRBJ2-1; 7 bases match TRBD2. Per germline, CDR1 MNHEY and CDR2 SMNVEV (reference sequence). The CDR3 spans 12 residues. V shed 8 bases and J 12 bases; nucleotides not matched to a gene: 10. The CDR3 nucleotides are TGTGCCAGCGAAGGGGCATGGGGGGGGCAGTTCTTC. As protein: CASEGAWGGQFF.

CDR3 in DNA: TGCAGCGTTGCGAAAGGGACCGGAAACACCATATATTTT. The encoded protein is CSVAKGTGNTIYF. This sequence joins TRBV29-1 and TRBJ1-3, with D possibly matching TRBD1 (5 bases). The CDR3 has 13 amino acids. Trimming shortened V by 4 bases and J by 4 bases, and 11 bases separated the two germline ends. Germline V lookup: CDR1 SQVTM, CDR2 ANQGSEA.

This clonotype was recorded many times. The CDR3 DNA reads TGTGCCAGCAGCCTCGGACTAGCGGGAGGCTCGGGTACGCAGTATTTT. Encoded protein: CASSLGLAGGSGTQYF. This chain joins TRBV6-5 and TRBJ2-3, with TRBD2 identical over 14 bases. After removal of 6 bases from V and 8 bases from J, the junction contained 10 bases not matched to a gene. Germline CDR1 is MNHEY and CDR2 is SVGAGI. The CDR3 runs to 16 residues.

The chain combines TRBV10-1 with TRBJ2-4; no firm D call. Trimming pared 2 bases from V and 6 bases from J, leaving 8 bases between. The germline V gene has CDR1 WNHNN and CDR2 SYGVQD (reference sequence). This CDR3 region has 13 residues. The CDR3 sequence is CASSEGQANIQYF. The CDR3 DNA reads as TGCGCCAGCAGTGAGGGGCAGGCAAACATTCAGTACTTC.

The table lists this clonotype with many counts. The chain joins TRBV5-1 to TRBJ2-7, with D perhaps TRBD1 (5 bases). The CDR3 has 15 residues. Between the trimmed V and J ends, which lost 0 bases and 3 bases, there was a span of 13 bases. CDR1 and CDR2 (germline): SGHRS, YFSETQ. The CDR3 is CASSLESGHLYEQYF. The CDR3 bases are TGCGCCAGCAGCTTGGAGTCAGGGCACCTCTACGAGCAGTACTTC.

V usage is TRBV6-1 and J usage is TRBJ2-7; TRBD1 agrees at 9 bases. CDR1 MNHNS and CDR2 SASEGT come from the germline V gene. Losses at the gene ends were 5 bases for V and 4 bases for J; bases not matched to a gene: 15. CDR3 length: 17 residues. As DNA, the CDR3 is TGTGCCAGCAGTCAAGATTATTACAGGGGGCGCCTTTACGAGCAGTACTTC. Its protein is CASSQDYYRGRLYEQYF.

This chain links TRBV7-2 with TRBJ1-2; the match to TRBD1 covers 9 bases. The germline V gene encodes CDR1 SGHTA and CDR2 FQGNSA. The CDR3 has 16 amino acids. Trimming cost V 4 bases and J 4 bases; bases outside gene matches: 10. The CDR3 bases are TGTGCCAGCAGCTGGGACCCGGGACAGGGCACCTATGGCTACACCTTC. It encodes CASSWDPGQGTYGYTF.

This clonotype was detected many times. The V gene is TRBV11-2, the J gene TRBJ1-5; D is unresolved. CDR1 is SGHAT and CDR2 is FQNNGV in the germline V gene. V was pared by 0 bases and J by 8 bases, with 8 bases between. The CDR3 spans 13 residues. As DNA, the CDR3 is TGTGCCAGCAGCTTAGATCTTAGGAAGCCCCAGCATTTT. It translates to CASSLDLRKPQHF.

V and J are TRBV3-1 and TRBJ2-7; no reliable D call. The CDR3 contains 14 residues. V was clipped by 2 bases and J by 3 bases, with 11 bases between them. Germline CDR1 reads LGHDT; CDR2 reads YNNKEL (reference sequence). CDR3 coding DNA: TGTGCCAGCAGCCAACAAGGGATCATCTACGAGCAGTACTTC. It codes for CASSQQGIIYEQYF.

This clonotype was seen ten or more times. At one boundary the junction diverges from the germline segment, which might be a read error. V and J are TRBV18 and TRBJ2-5; 9 positions match TRBD1. The CDR3 extends over 15 amino acids. Germline values: CDR1 KGHSH, CDR2 LQKENI. CDR3: CASSPRGQGGETQYF. The CDR3 nucleotides read TGCGCCAGCAGCCCGCGGGGACAGGGAGGAGAGACCCAGTACTTC.

The rearrangement links TRBV6-5 to TRBJ1-4, with 10 bases fitting TRBD1. The CDR3 runs to 16 residues. The junction had 4 bases not matched to a gene; V was cut back by 4 bases and J by 2 bases. Looked up from germline, CDR1 is MNHEY and CDR2 is SVGAGI. In DNA, the CDR3 is TGTGCCAGCAGTTGGACAGGGGGGTCTACTAATGAAAAACTGTTTTTT. This sequence encodes CASSWTGGSTNEKLFF.

The CDR3 DNA reads TGTGCCAGCAGCGCCCGTCGGTTCCCCTACAATGAGCAGTTCTTC. It translates to CASSARRFPYNEQFF. The V call is TRBV6-2 or TRBV6-3, the J call TRBJ2-1; D uncertain. This CDR3 spans 15 amino acids. Trimming took off 6 bases at V and 2 bases at J, with 14 bases between the two ends. Germline V gives CDR1 MNHEY, CDR2 SVGEGT.

CDR3 nucleotides: TGTGCCAGCTGGTCCGGGACTGAGAACACTGAAGCTTTCTTT. Translation gives CASWSGTENTEAFF. The J gene is TRBJ1-1, the V gene TRBV6-5; tentatively, D is TRBD1 (5 bases). CDR1 is MNHEY and CDR2 is SVGAGI in the germline V gene. CDR3 length equals 14 residues. The V end lost 8 bases, the J end lost 1 base, and 14 bases lay between the germline ends.

The chain links TRBV29-1 to TRBJ2-7; perhaps TRBD1 as D (8 bases). Looked up from germline, CDR1 is SQVTM and CDR2 is ANQGSEA. This CDR3 contains 12 residues. The germline V and J ends were trimmed by 7 bases and 6 bases, with 16 bases remaining between them. Written as DNA, the CDR3 is TGCAGCGGCTCGGACAGGGAGGGCGAGCAGTACTTC. Translation gives CSGSDREGEQYF.